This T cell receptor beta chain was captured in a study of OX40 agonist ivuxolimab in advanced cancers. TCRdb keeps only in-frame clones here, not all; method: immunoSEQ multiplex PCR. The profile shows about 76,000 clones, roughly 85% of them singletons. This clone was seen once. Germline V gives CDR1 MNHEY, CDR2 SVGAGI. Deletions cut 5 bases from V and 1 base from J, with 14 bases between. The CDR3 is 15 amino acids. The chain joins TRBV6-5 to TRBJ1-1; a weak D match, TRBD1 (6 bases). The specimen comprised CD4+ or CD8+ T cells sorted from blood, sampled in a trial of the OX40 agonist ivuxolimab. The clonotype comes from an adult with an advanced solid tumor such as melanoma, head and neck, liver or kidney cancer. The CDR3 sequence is CASSRLDRQNTEAFF. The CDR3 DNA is TGTGCCAGCAGTCGCCTGGACAGACAGAACACTGAAGCTTTCTTT.